Below are 17 T cell receptor beta chains sequenced from a single sample in a study of blood T cells in healthy people across ages. Primers used in a second PCR of about 6 to 11 cycles were a sample-barcoded 5' primer and a J-beta primer mix. TCRdb called the 5' RACE reads again in MiXCR, with one record for every CDR3 protein. Of 700,000 to 900,000 distinct CDR3 sequences detected, about 26% appear once; the ten largest clones hold under 3%. The sample was also linked to a second study, of T cells of mothers and their children.

Input material: blood. These receptors came from a boy younger than 18 in good health.

This chain links TRBV9 with TRBJ2-4; D ambiguous. This CDR3 contains 15 residues. Looked up from germline, CDR1 is SGDLS and CDR2 is YYNGEE. Trimming removed 4 bases from V and 5 bases from J, with 16 bases in between. CDR3 sequence reads: CASSPSGIQENIQYF. The CDR3 nucleotides are TGTGCCAGCAGCCCCAGTGGCATACAAGAAAACATTCAGTACTTC.

The CDR3 DNA is TGCGCCAGCAGCTTGGGGTCCGGGCGGGGGAGCGGCTATGGCTACACCTTC. This gives the protein CASSLGSGRGSGYGYTF. The chain is built from TRBV5-1 and TRBJ1-2; tentatively, D is TRBD1 (5 bases). V lost 0 bases and J 4 bases, leaving 19 bases between the germline ends. The germline gives CDR1 SGHRS, CDR2 YFSETQ. The CDR3 is 17 amino acids.

This clonotype has a handful of counts. The gene calls are TRBV4-1 and TRBJ2-2, with 7 positions matching TRBD2. The germline V gene has CDR1 MGHRA and CDR2 YSYEKL. The junction had 2 bases not matched to a gene; V was cut back by 1 base and J by 6 bases. The CDR3 is made up of 14 amino acids. The CDR3 coding sequence is TGCGCCAGCAGCCAAGGGGGGAGGGCCGGGGAGCTGTTTTTT. Amino acid sequence: CASSQGGRAGELFF.

This clonotype was observed a handful of times. This chain joins TRBV6-5 and TRBJ2-7, with no clear D. The CDR3 is made up of 13 amino acids. The germline V gene has CDR1 MNHEY and CDR2 SVGAGI. V lost 7 bases and J lost 1, with 11 bases in between. CDR3: CASNRRESYEQYF. The CDR3 nucleotides read TGTGCCAGCAATCGGCGTGAATCCTACGAGCAGTACTTC.

The V call is TRBV20-1, the J call TRBJ2-5, with 9 bases fitting TRBD2. The V gene end was trimmed by 5 bases and the J gene end by 6 bases; junction bases not matched to a gene: 13. The CDR3 has 15 residues. The germline V gene has CDR1 DFQATT and CDR2 SNEGSKA (reference sequence). The CDR3 protein is CSALSASGALQTQYF. The CDR3 DNA follows: TGCAGTGCTCTTTCAGCTAGCGGGGCCCTCCAGACCCAGTACTTC.

The V gene is TRBV20-1, the J gene TRBJ2-2; D gene ambiguous. Trimming shortened V by 2 bases and J by 0 bases, and 7 bases separated the two germline ends. Per the germline V gene, CDR1 is DFQATT and CDR2 is SNEGSKA (reference sequence). The CDR3 length is 14 residues. In DNA, the CDR3 is TGCAGTGCTAGATTTCCAGCGAACACCGGGGAGCTGTTTTTT. It codes for CSARFPANTGELFF.

Details on this clonotype: Since no conserved phenylalanine or tryptophan closes the CDR3, a read error is the likely cause. The chain recombines TRBV3-1 with TRBJ1-1; D call uncertain. V was pared by 4 bases and J by 0 bases, with 9 bases between. Germline loops: CDR1 LGHDT, CDR2 YNNKEL (reference sequence). The CDR3 consists of 14 residues. The CDR3 nucleotides are TGTGCCAGCAGCCTCGGGGTCATGAACACTGAAGCTTTCCTT. As protein: CASSLGVMNTEAFL.

This clonotype was found a few times. V and J are TRBV29-1 and TRBJ1-6; D is possibly TRBD1 (5 bases). The CDR3 length is 12 residues. Germline loops: CDR1 SQVTM, CDR2 ANQGSEA. V lost 6 bases, J lost 4 bases, and 7 bases lay in between. The CDR3 loop is CSVGGYNSPLHF. The CDR3 nucleotides read TGCAGCGTCGGGGGTTATAATTCACCCCTCCACTTT.

This clonotype was picked up a small number of times. The V gene is TRBV24-1, the J gene TRBJ2-5; D is perhaps TRBD2 (6 bases). This CDR3 contains 16 residues. Germline V gives CDR1 KGHDR, CDR2 SFDVKD. Trimming took 5 bases from V and 9 from J, leaving 24 bases between them. DNA of the CDR3: TGTGCCACCAGTGGTGCCACCCAGGACTACCGGGGGTCCCAGTACTTC. It translates to CATSGATQDYRGSQYF.

This chain joins TRBV7-3 and TRBJ2-1; 9 nucleotides match TRBD2. Germline V gene sequence: CDR1 SGHTA, CDR2 FQGTGA. The CDR3 runs 20 residues. Trimming removed 5 bases from V and 4 bases from J; junction bases left unmatched: 21. DNA of the CDR3: TGTGCCAGCAGCACACCGACAGACCCTAGCGGGATACCCTCATACAATGAGCAGTTCTTC. Translation gives CASSTPTDPSGIPSYNEQFF. The variable domain in full, with the rest retrieved from reference TRBV7-3 and TRBJ2-1, is GAGVSQTPSNKVTEKGKYVELRCDPISGHTALYWYRQSLGQGPEFLIYFQGTGAADDSGLPNDRFFAVRPEGSVSTLKIQRTERGDSAVYLCASSTPTDPSGIPSYNEQFFGPGTRLTVL.

The rearrangement joins TRBV5-1 to TRBJ1-2; 8 positions match TRBD1. The junction had 5 bases not matched to a gene; V was cut back by 3 bases and J by 1 base. The CDR3 consists of 15 residues. The germline V gene has CDR1 SGHRS and CDR2 YFSETQ. CDR3 nucleotides: TGCGCCAGCAGCTCCCGACAGGGGTTTAACTATGGCTACACCTTC. It yields the protein CASSSRQGFNYGYTF.

The chain links TRBV5-4 to TRBJ2-1; 8 nucleotides agree with TRBD1. Looked up from germline, CDR1 is SGHNT and CDR2 is YYREEE (reference sequence). This CDR3 contains 15 residues. Trimming removed 4 bases from V and 5 bases from J; junction bases left unmatched: 8. CDR3 DNA: TGTGCCAGCAGCCCGGGACAGGTTATCAACAATGAGCAGTTCTTC. It is translated as CASSPGQVINNEQFF.

The chain joins TRBV12-3 or TRBV12-4 to TRBJ2-1, with 12 bases fitting TRBD2. After removal of 10 bases from V and 5 bases from J, the junction contained 3 bases not matched to a gene. The CDR3 length is 13 residues. The CDR3 reads CAILAGGHNEQFF. The DNA of the CDR3 is TGTGCCATACTAGCGGGGGGCCACAATGAGCAGTTCTTC.

The J gene is TRBJ2-5, the V gene TRBV20-1; TRBD2 matches 12 bases. The tail of the sequence fits TRBJ2-1 better, so the J call may be wrong. This CDR3 has 14 residues. CDR1 and CDR2 from the germline V gene are DFQATT and SNEGSKA (reference sequence). The CDR3 here is CSATLAGGRSEQFF. In DNA, the CDR3 is TGCAGTGCGACACTAGCGGGGGGAAGGAGTGAGCAGTTCTTC.

In its sample, this clonotype was seen many times. The chain employs TRBV3-1 and TRBJ1-3; D gene uncertain. The CDR3 extends over 12 amino acids. Germline V CDR1 and CDR2: LGHDT, YNNKEL (reference sequence). V gave up 2 bases and J gave up 4 bases, with 3 bases separating them. The CDR3 region has the DNA TGTGCCAGCAGCCAACAGGGAAACACCATATATTTT. This gives the protein CASSQQGNTIYF.

This chain joins TRBV7-3 and TRBJ2-5, with D possibly called TRBD1 or TRBD2 (6 bases each). Germline values: CDR1 SGHTA, CDR2 FQGTGA. The CDR3 is 15 amino acids. V gave up 3 bases and J gave up 5 bases, with 16 bases separating them. The DNA for the CDR3 is TGTGCCAGCAGCTTGTGGGGGGCCGCGGGGGAGACCCAGTACTTC. Translating it yields CASSLWGAAGETQYF.

This clonotype was counted between two and nine times. The chain has TRBV15 and TRBJ2-7; D unresolved. Trimming took 0 bases from V and 3 from J, leaving 9 bases between them. From germline, CDR1 is LNHNV and CDR2 YYDKDF (reference sequence). This CDR3 region has 14 residues. In DNA form, the CDR3 reads TGTGCCACCAGCAGAGATATAACAGTCTACGAGCAGTACTTC. Its translation is CATSRDITVYEQYF.